This T cell receptor beta chain comes out of a study of T-cell memory formation after mild COVID-19. TCRdb reprocessed the 5' RACE reads with MiXCR, giving one entry per CDR3 protein. Among 250,000 or so distinct CDR3 sequences listed, roughly 18% were seen once. The CDR3 length is 13 residues. Per the germline V gene, CDR1 is SGHRS and CDR2 is YFSETQ. The germline V and J ends were trimmed by 4 bases and 3 bases, with 8 bases remaining between them. In regard to this clonotype: Its specificity is unknown.

The study, taken as a whole, reports: Balance between CD4 and CD8 was seen in clones contracting day 15 to 85, and a CD4+ lean was seen in later expanders.

The source material was PBMCs or a T cell subset sorted from them (not recorded which). This TCR derives from a man between 18 and 35 years old who had mild COVID-19 (a few samples of this study predate the infection). Cell type and time point are not known. The V call is TRBV5-1, the J call TRBJ1-3; D uncertain. CDR3 sequence (DNA): TGCGCCAGCAGCCCGGCCATTGGAAACACCATATATTTT. It codes for CASSPAIGNTIYF.